These 30 T cell receptor beta chains were sequenced from one sample in a study of T cells in Graves' hyperthyroidism and ophthalmopathy. Amplification targeted TCR beta CDR3 regions from RNA transcripts. The primer set for the first-round RT-PCR of the TCR CDR3 was HTBI. TCRdb independently ran MiXCR on the multiplex PCR reads; one entry per CDR3 protein. The table shows some 350,000 distinct CDR3 sequences, with approximately 14% occurring only once. The sample consisted of blood. These receptors all stem from a woman in her late teens or twenties with Graves' hyperthyroidism that later progressed to Graves' ophthalmopathy.

This chain uses TRBV10-3 with TRBJ2-2, with 11 bases matching TRBD1. Germline CDR1 ENHRY, CDR2 SYGVKD. The CDR3 totals 14 residues. V lost 8 bases and J lost 7; bases outside the gene matches: 6. The CDR3 spells CAICRGQGDGELFF. The CDR3 bases are TGTGCCATCTGTCGGGGACAGGGGGACGGGGAGCTGTTTTTT.

This clonotype was detected many times. CDR3 bases: TGTGCCAGCACCCCTAGAGGAGGAGTGGCCGGGGAGCTGTTTTTT. This codes for CASTPRGGVAGELFF. The chain combines TRBV2 with TRBJ2-2; D is possibly TRBD2 (5 bases). The CDR3 totals 15 residues. Trimming removed 7 bases at V and 6 bases at J, with 18 bases between. Germline V lookup: CDR1 SNHLY, CDR2 FYNNEI.

This clonotype was detected only a few times. The gene calls are TRBV20-1 and TRBJ2-4; 9 bases fit TRBD1. Germline CDR1 reads DFQATT; CDR2 reads SNEGSKA (reference sequence). This CDR3 has 14 residues. V dropped 6 bases and J dropped 0; count of bases not matched to a gene: 3. CDR3 DNA sequence: TGCAGTGCCCGGACAGGGGAAGCCAAAAACATTCAGTACTTC. This translates into CSARTGEAKNIQYF.

Only a few counts were recorded for this clonotype. This rearrangement joins TRBV18 to TRBJ2-7; TRBD1 agrees at 10 bases. The CDR3 covers 18 residues. V lost 6 bases, J lost 3 bases, and 17 bases stayed unmatched. Germline V gene lookup returns CDR1 KGHSH and CDR2 LQKENI. The CDR3 DNA reads TGTGCCAGCTCCTCCTACTCCCAACGACAGGGGGCGGTCTACGAGCAGTACTTC. This sequence encodes CASSSYSQRQGAVYEQYF.

This clonotype showed up just a few times. This chain links TRBV4-1 with TRBJ2-4, with TRBD2 matching over 9 bases. CDR3 size: 18 residues. Trimming took 0 bases from V and 0 from J; bases not matched to a gene: 6. In germline, CDR1 is MGHRA, CDR2 YSYEKL. The CDR3 sequence: CASSQDSGSFLAKNIQYF. The CDR3 DNA sequence: TGCGCCAGCAGCCAAGATAGCGGGAGTTTTCTAGCCAAAAACATTCAGTACTTC.

This clonotype has a count of ten or more. The chain joins TRBV3-1 to TRBJ2-7, with D tentatively TRBD1 (6 bases). The germline gives CDR1 LGHDT, CDR2 YNNKEL (reference sequence). Deletions cut 4 bases from V and 3 bases from J, with 16 bases between. The CDR3 is made up of 15 amino acids. CDR3 residues: CASSPRTAAFYEQYF. For the CDR3, the DNA is TGTGCCAGCAGCCCAAGGACAGCTGCCTTCTACGAGCAGTACTTC.

V is TRBV7-9 and J is TRBJ2-3; D possibly corresponds to TRBD2 (5 bases). The CDR3 length is 17 residues. Germline loops: CDR1 SEHNR, CDR2 FQNEAQ (reference sequence). With 5 bases removed from V and 3 bases from J, the gap between germline ends came to 21 bases. CDR3: CASSPSLGVRLTDTQYF. DNA for the CDR3: TGTGCCAGCAGCCCCTCCCTTGGGGTCAGACTAACAGATACGCAGTATTTT.

This clonotype was seen a few times. V gene TRBV20-1 combines with J gene TRBJ2-1, with 7 bases that match TRBD1. CDR1 is DFQATT, CDR2 SNEGSKA, per germline (reference sequence). V dropped 3 bases and J dropped 0; count of bases not matched to a gene: 5. The CDR3 contains 15 residues. The CDR3 protein is CSARTGSHSYNEQFF. The DNA of the CDR3 is TGCAGTGCTAGGACAGGGTCACACTCCTACAATGAGCAGTTCTTC.

This clonotype was picked up a small number of times. This chain uses TRBV19 with TRBJ2-1; D might be TRBD2 (5 bases). This CDR3 is 14 amino acids long. The V gene's germline CDR1 is LNHDA and CDR2 SQIVND (reference sequence). The V end lost 6 bases, the J end lost 5 bases, and 14 bases lay between the germline ends. This CDR3 reads CASRSQRQNNEQFF. CDR3 nucleotides: TGTGCCAGTAGATCTCAGCGGCAAAACAATGAGCAGTTCTTC.

At least ten counts were recorded for this clonotype. The chain combines TRBV7-8 with TRBJ2-7; 9 nucleotides align to TRBD1. The CDR3 runs 14 residues. Trimming at V came to 3 bases and at J to 3 bases, leaving 3 bases not matched to a gene. The germline gives CDR1 SGHVS, CDR2 FQNEAQ. CDR3 sequence (DNA): TGTGCCAGCAGCTTGACAGGGGGGTACTACGAGCAGTACTTC. Its translation: CASSLTGGYYEQYF.

Comments on this clonotype: A read error may produce the germline difference seen at one junction end. The chain links TRBV11-2 to TRBJ2-1, with D possibly TRBD1 on 6 matching bases. CDR1 is SGHAT, CDR2 FQNNGV, per germline. The CDR3 contains 17 residues. Here the CDR3 reads CAGSTYRGGNPSNEQFF. The CDR3 nucleotides read TGTGCCGGCAGCACCTACAGAGGGGGTAACCCCTCCAATGAGCAGTTCTTC.

This clonotype was seen a few times. The CDR3 is CASSLAEGLGYEQYF. The CDR3 DNA sequence: TGTGCCAGCAGCTTAGCGGAGGGGCTCGGCTACGAGCAGTACTTC. The chain combines TRBV11-2 with TRBJ2-7; possibly TRBD2 for D (6 bases). CDR3 length equals 15 residues. V shed 1 base and J shed 3 bases, with 13 bases lying between them. Germline CDR1 is SGHAT and CDR2 is FQNNGV.

Only a few counts were recorded for this clonotype. The chain couples TRBV4-2 to TRBJ2-3; no definite D call. Trimming stripped 0 bases from V and 2 bases from J, with 21 bases between. Germline V CDR1 and CDR2: LGHNA, YNFKEQ. There are 19 residues in the CDR3. CDR3 DNA sequence: TGTGCCAGCAGCCAAGAAGCTAGAAAGCTAGGGCGGTCCACAGATACGCAGTATTTT. This codes for CASSQEARKLGRSTDTQYF.

This clonotype was recorded many times. The chain uses TRBV28 and TRBJ1-5, with TRBD1 matching 8 bases. Germline CDR1 and CDR2: MDHEN and SYDVKM. The CDR3 is made up of 15 amino acids. J lost 1 base, V lost 7 bases, and 6 bases had no gene match. The CDR3 DNA sequence: TGTGCCAGCAAAATACAGGGGGGGAGCAATCAGCCCCAGCATTTT. Residues: CASKIQGGSNQPQHF.

This clonotype was seen many times. The V call is TRBV30, the J call TRBJ2-7, with a weak D call TRBD1 (6 bases). There are 14 residues in the CDR3. Looked up from germline, CDR1 is GTSNPN and CDR2 is SVGIG (reference sequence). V gave up 1 base and J gave up 0 bases, with 10 bases separating them. The CDR3 coding sequence is TGTGCCTGGAGTGGAGGACAGCTCTCCTACGAGCAGTACTTC. Its protein product is CAWSGGQLSYEQYF.

This clonotype was counted many times. The chain combines TRBV20-1 with TRBJ2-1, with a weak D call TRBD1 (6 bases). The CDR3 covers 15 residues. The germline CDR1 and CDR2 sequences are DFQATT and SNEGSKA (reference sequence). Trimming shortened V by 6 bases and J by 1 base, and 16 bases separated the two germline ends. DNA of the CDR3: TGCAGTGCGGAAGGCAGGGGCCTATCCTACAATGAGCAGTTCTTC. It codes for CSAEGRGLSYNEQFF.

This clonotype has ten or more counts. The genes are TRBV12-3 or TRBV12-4 and TRBJ2-7; TRBD2 might be the D (5 bases). The V gene lost 6 bases and the J gene lost 3 bases, with 9 bases spanning the gap. The CDR3 runs 12 residues. The CDR3 DNA is TGTGCCAGCAGCCCACTAGGCTACGAGCAGTACTTC. Its protein is CASSPLGYEQYF.

This clonotype has at least ten counts. V usage is TRBV29-1 and J usage is TRBJ2-7; D is perhaps TRBD1 (5 bases). The CDR3 loop spans 11 amino acids. Per the germline V gene, CDR1 is SQVTM and CDR2 is ANQGSEA. Here the CDR3 DNA reads TGCACCGCAGGGTCACCCTACGAGCAGTACTTC. It specifies CTAGSPYEQYF.

There are many counts of this clonotype. The chain uses TRBV28 and TRBJ2-1; TRBD1 agrees at 9 bases. The CDR3 sequence is 16 residues long. V shed 3 bases, J shed 2 bases, and the junction held 5 bases outside the gene matches. Germline V gene data show CDR1 as MDHEN and CDR2 as SYDVKM. The CDR3 DNA sequence: TGTGCCAGCAGTTTCATCGGACAGGGGACCTACAATGAGCAGTTCTTC. It encodes CASSFIGQGTYNEQFF.

This clonotype was detected a few times. The chain combines TRBV7-9 with TRBJ2-2; no firm D call. The CDR3 extends over 16 amino acids. The ends were cut back, 4 bases at V and 3 bases at J, with 15 bases in the middle. The germline CDR1 and CDR2 sequences are SEHNR and FQNEAQ (reference sequence). The CDR3 DNA reads as TGTGCCAGCAGCTCCTGGGAAGGGCTGGACACCGGGGAGCTGTTTTTT. Translating gives CASSSWEGLDTGELFF.

In its sample, this clonotype was seen a few times. This rearrangement joins TRBV19 to TRBJ2-1; 10 bases map to TRBD2. The CDR3 runs to 17 residues. The germline V gene encodes CDR1 LNHDA and CDR2 SQIVND (reference sequence). Unmatched junction bases numbered 11, after V lost 6 bases and J lost 3 bases. The CDR3 DNA reads TGTGCCAGTAGAGGGACCGTAGGACTAGCGGTCTACAATGAGCAGTTCTTC. This gives the protein CASRGTVGLAVYNEQFF.

This rearrangement joins TRBV6-2 or TRBV6-3 to TRBJ2-3, with 10 positions matching TRBD2. Unmatched junction bases numbered 9, after V lost 5 bases and J lost 4 bases. The CDR3 is 16 residues long. Germline V gene sequence: CDR1 MNHEY, CDR2 SVGEGT. The CDR3 is CASSAPSGRGPDTQYF. The CDR3 DNA follows: TGTGCCAGCAGTGCCCCTAGCGGGAGAGGGCCAGATACGCAGTATTTT.

The chain is built from TRBV5-1 and TRBJ2-7; no clear D. V lost 0 bases and J 5 bases, leaving 15 bases between the germline ends. CDR1 SGHRS and CDR2 YFSETQ come from the germline V gene. This CDR3 is built from 15 residues. CDR3 residues: CASSLELPGYNEQYF. CDR3 bases: TGCGCCAGCAGCTTGGAACTCCCTGGTTACAACGAGCAGTACTTC. Drawing the rest from reference TRBV5-1 and TRBJ2-7, the complete variable domain is KAGVTQTPRYLIKTRGQQVTLSCSPISGHRSVSWYQQTPGQGLQFLFEYFSETQRNKGNFPGRFSGRQFSNSRSEMNVSTLELGDSALYLCASSLELPGYNEQYFGPGTRLTVT.

At least ten counts were recorded for this clonotype. The V gene is TRBV28, the J gene TRBJ2-7; maybe TRBD1 (8 bases). V lost 5 bases and J lost 2, with 16 bases in between. Germline CDR1 reads MDHEN; CDR2 reads SYDVKM. The CDR3 spans 15 residues. The DNA for the CDR3 is TGTGCCAGCAGTGGACAGGGAGGGGACCCCTACGAGCAGTACTTC. It is translated as CASSGQGGDPYEQYF.

There are many counts of this clonotype. The chain combines TRBV7-9 with TRBJ2-5; D gene unclear. Trimming took 5 bases from V and 2 from J, leaving 18 bases between them. CDR1 is SEHNR and CDR2 is FQNEAQ in the germline V gene (reference sequence). The length of the CDR3 is 16 residues. The CDR3 bases are TGTGCCAGCAGCCCAAGCTTTCAGCTTATACAAGAGACCCAGTACTTC. It codes for CASSPSFQLIQETQYF.

V and J are TRBV9 and TRBJ2-1; D is perhaps TRBD1 (6 bases). Trimming removed 0 bases from V and 9 bases from J, with 7 bases in between. The CDR3 is 12 amino acids. Germline V CDR1 and CDR2: SGDLS, YYNGEE. CDR3 amino acids: CASSVGDTEQFF. The CDR3 DNA follows: TGTGCCAGCAGCGTAGGGGACACTGAGCAGTTCTTC.

This clonotype was picked up many times. This chain links TRBV20-1 with TRBJ1-1; 9 positions match TRBD1. V was pared by 0 bases and J by 0 bases, with 8 bases of the junction left unmatched. This CDR3 is 17 amino acids long. Germline values: CDR1 DFQATT, CDR2 SNEGSKA (reference sequence). CDR3 sequence: CSARDLKTGGMNTEAFF. The CDR3 DNA is TGCAGTGCTAGAGATCTCAAGACAGGGGGAATGAACACTGAAGCTTTCTTT.

This clonotype has ten or more counts. The CDR3 sequence: CASSRGTGTPQFF. The CDR3 DNA reads TGTGCCAGCAGTCGGGGGACCGGGACCCCGCAGTTCTTC. The chain has TRBV12-3 or TRBV12-4 and TRBJ2-1, with D tentatively TRBD2 (6 bases). The CDR3 has 13 residues. The V gene lost 5 bases and the J gene lost 12 bases, with 17 bases spanning the gap.

This clonotype has a count of ten or more. The chain couples TRBV27 to TRBJ1-2; D is uncertain. The CDR3 is 14 amino acids. Trimming removed 0 bases from V and 4 bases from J, with 9 bases in between. Germline CDR1 reads MNHEY; CDR2 reads SMNVEV (reference sequence). CDR3 nucleotide sequence: TGTGCCAGCAGTTTATCAGCGGAGATCTATGGCTACACCTTC. It translates to CASSLSAEIYGYTF.

This clonotype was counted at least ten times. The rearrangement links TRBV7-2 to TRBJ1-1, with D perhaps matching TRBD1 (6 bases). The CDR3 runs 17 residues. Per germline, CDR1 SGHTA and CDR2 FQGNSA. V was cut by 2 bases and J by 3 bases, with 19 bases left in between. The DNA for the CDR3 is TGTGCCAGCAGCTTACGTCGTTCCAGGGGCCTGTACACTGAAGCTTTCTTT. Amino acids: CASSLRRSRGLYTEAFF.